Below, one TCR beta chain is given with its context. This entry belongs to a study of cytomegalovirus exposure and HLA in healthy donors. The PCR used 60 Vbeta and 13 Jbeta primers. Profiling relied on immunoSEQ multiplex PCR, and the TCRdb table lists in-frame clones only, not all of them. The data contain tens of thousands of clones, more than 60% of them singletons. This CDR3 has 17 amino acids. CDR1 is MGHRA and CDR2 is YSYEKL in the germline V gene. V was pared by 4 bases and J by 5 bases, with 13 bases of the junction left unmatched. What was sequenced was PBMCs. The receptor was isolated from a woman aged 35 to 49 in good health and CMV-seropositive. The chain links TRBV4-1 to TRBJ2-1; TRBD2 agrees at 8 bases. Here the CDR3 reads CASSLTDRRGGHNEQFF. CDR3 in DNA: TGCGCCAGCAGCCTCACGGACAGACGGGGGGGCCACAATGAGCAGTTCTTC.